The source of this T cell receptor beta chain is a study of blood T cell repertoires in COVID-19. Study-level information: Samples representing acute and convalescent COVID-19 were sourced from the United States, Italy and Spain.

This clone was observed once. The CDR3 length is 14 residues. The V gene lost 4 bases and the J gene lost 3 bases, with 12 bases spanning the gap. The germline V gene has CDR1 MRHNA and CDR2 SNTAGT. Profiling relied on immunoSEQ multiplex PCR, and the TCRdb table lists in-frame clones only, not all of them. The sample holds about 480,000 clones, 75% to 90% seen once. Enrollees, roughly 18 to 89 years old, lived in 24 US areas. The sequence derives from a woman aged 55-70 years who had recovered from COVID-19. The sequenced material came from PBMCs or T cells enriched from blood (not recorded which). The chain employs TRBV6-4 and TRBJ1-1; no reliable D call. The CDR3 reads CASSAARGDTEAFF. CDR3 DNA: TGTGCCAGCAGTGCTGCCCGGGGTGACACTGAAGCTTTCTTT.